This T cell receptor beta chain appears in the sequencing data of a study of tumor-infiltrating lymphocytes in localized non-small cell lung cancer. Across the study: The cohort mixed smokers and never-smokers, several histologies, and some post-neoadjuvant-chemotherapy samples.

This clone was found once. The antigen remains undetermined. General observations from the study: Different pieces of the same tissue were used for each assay.

Here immunoSEQ multiplex PCR was the method, and the copy in TCRdb shows in-frame clones only, minus some. The sample has 5,500 to 8,000 clones, 71% seen once. Unmatched junction bases numbered 12, after V lost 9 bases and J lost 5 bases. The germline CDR1 and CDR2 sequences are SGHTS and YDEGEE. The CDR3 sequence is 14 residues long. Sequencing was carried out using uninvolved lung tissue not adjacent to the tumor. The sequence derives from a human donor with non-small cell lung cancer. The rearrangement uses TRBV5-8 and TRBJ1-1, with 8 bases matching TRBD1. The CDR3 DNA is TGTGCCAACAGGGGGGATGTTTTGGGGACTGAAGCTTTCTTT. Translating gives CANRGDVLGTEAFF.